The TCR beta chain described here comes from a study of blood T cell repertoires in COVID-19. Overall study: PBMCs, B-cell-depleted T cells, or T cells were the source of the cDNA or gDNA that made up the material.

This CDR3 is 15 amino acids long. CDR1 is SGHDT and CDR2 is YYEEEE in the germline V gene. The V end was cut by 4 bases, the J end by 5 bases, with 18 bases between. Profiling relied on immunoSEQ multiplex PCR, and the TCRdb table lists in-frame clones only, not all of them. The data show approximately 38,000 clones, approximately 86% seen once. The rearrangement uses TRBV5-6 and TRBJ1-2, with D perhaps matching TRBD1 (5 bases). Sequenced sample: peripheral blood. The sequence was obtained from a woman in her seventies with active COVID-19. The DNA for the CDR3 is TGTGCCAGCAGCGTTACAGGACCCCGTAGTTATGGCTACACCTTC. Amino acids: CASSVTGPRSYGYTF.